The 21 T cell receptor beta chains below all came from one sample that was sequenced in a study of HIV-infected children after antiretroviral therapy interruption. Stated treatment: PENTA 11 planned treatment interruption arm or continuous ART arm. The TCR library was built from RNA with a 3' RACE protocol and unique molecular identifiers. Each CDR3 protein is one row after TCRdb ran MiXCR on the 3' RACE reads. The sample consists of fewer than 50,000 distinct CDR3 sequences, 3.5% to 5% of them appearing once. Sequenced material: CD45RA+ CD4+ T cells from PBMCs, pooled from several time points, taken from a donor given antiretroviral therapy, either interrupted or continuous. As to subset: naive CD4+ CD45RA+ CD45RO- T cells. These receptors were taken from a pool of human donors with HIV.

This clonotype was seen ten or more times. V and J are TRBV11-2 and TRBJ2-5; possible D gene TRBD2, 6 bases. The V gene's germline CDR1 is SGHAT and CDR2 FQNNGV. V dropped 1 base and J dropped 2 bases, with 8 bases sitting between them. This CDR3 region has 14 residues. CDR3 in amino acids: CASSLAGLQETQYF. CDR3 bases: TGTGCCAGCAGCTTAGCGGGACTTCAAGAGACCCAGTACTTC.

V usage is TRBV5-8 and J usage is TRBJ1-1, with D perhaps TRBD1 (6 bases). The CDR3 totals 14 residues. V lost 2 bases to trimming and J lost 0 bases, with 8 bases between them. Germline lookup yields CDR1 SGHTS and CDR2 YDEGEE. The CDR3 loop reads CASSFGQMNTEAFF. The CDR3 DNA is TGTGCCAGCAGCTTCGGACAGATGAACACTGAAGCTTTCTTT.

This clonotype was seen repeatedly, ten times or more. V and J are TRBV15 and TRBJ2-3; tentatively, D is TRBD1 or TRBD2 (6 bases each). CDR1 and CDR2 (germline): LNHNV, YYDKDF (reference sequence). The ends were cut back, 1 base at V and 6 bases at J, with 17 bases in the middle. The CDR3 has 16 residues. The DNA for the CDR3 is TGTGCCACCAGCAGAGTCGGGATCCAGGGGAGGGATACGCAGTATTTT. Encoded protein: CATSRVGIQGRDTQYF.

This clonotype was detected many times. The J gene is TRBJ1-5, the V gene TRBV19; 8 nucleotides agree with TRBD1. The CDR3 is made up of 15 amino acids. V shed 2 bases, J shed 7 bases, and the junction held 7 bases outside the gene matches. Looked up from germline, CDR1 is LNHDA and CDR2 is SQIVND (reference sequence). CDR3 bases: TGTGCCAGTAGTATAAGCCAGGGGGCCCCGCAGCCCCAGCATTTT. Translating gives CASSISQGAPQPQHF.

The sample holds many counts of this clonotype. This chain joins TRBV9 and TRBJ2-3; 7 bases line up with TRBD2. CDR1 and CDR2 (germline): SGDLS, YYNGEE. The CDR3 has 15 residues. V was clipped by 2 bases and J by 5 bases; unmatched bases: 8. The CDR3 sequence: CASSVREWGGDTQYF. The CDR3 DNA sequence: TGTGCCAGCAGCGTCCGTGAATGGGGGGGAGATACGCAGTATTTT.

This rearrangement joins TRBV7-6 to TRBJ1-1; possibly TRBD1 for D (5 bases). The CDR3 length is 13 residues. Germline CDR1 and CDR2: SGHVS and FNYEAQ. V was shortened by 3 bases and J by 11 bases, with 16 bases between the two germline ends. The CDR3 region has the DNA TGTGCCAGCAGCTTGATTAAGGGGTCATACGCTTTCTTT. Amino acids: CASSLIKGSYAFF.

The rearrangement links TRBV5-1 to TRBJ2-6; perhaps TRBD2 as D (5 bases). Trimming cost V 2 bases and J 2 bases, with 11 bases left between them. CDR3 length: 16 residues. Germline V lookup: CDR1 SGHRS, CDR2 YFSETQ. The CDR3 protein is CASSLGPGTGANVLTF. CDR3 DNA: TGCGCCAGCAGCTTAGGTCCGGGAACTGGGGCCAACGTCCTGACTTTC.

This chain links TRBV6-5 with TRBJ1-2; D possibly corresponds to TRBD1 (5 bases). CDR1 is MNHEY, CDR2 SVGAGI, per germline. The CDR3 sequence is 14 residues long. The V and J ends lost 7 bases and 4 bases respectively, with 16 bases between them. In DNA form, the CDR3 reads TGTGCCAGCACCCGAATCGACGGGACCTATGGCTACACCTTC. Amino acids: CASTRIDGTYGYTF.

By proportion, this clonotype is medium-sized. The J gene is TRBJ1-6, the V gene TRBV27, with a possible D match to TRBD1 (5 bases). Trimming stripped 6 bases from V and 7 bases from J, with 7 bases between. CDR3 size: 12 residues. Germline V CDR1 and CDR2: MNHEY, SMNVEV (reference sequence). The CDR3 nucleotides are TGTGCCAGCAGCGACAGAAATTCACCCCTCCACTTT. This translates into CASSDRNSPLHF.

The sample holds many counts of this clonotype. J is TRBJ2-7 and V is TRBV12-3 or TRBV12-4; 7 nucleotides agree with TRBD1. Losses at the gene ends were 10 bases for V and 4 bases for J; bases not matched to a gene: 16. The CDR3 totals 15 residues. Here the CDR3 DNA reads TGTGCCACCGCTCTAAAACAGGGGAGTGTATACGAGCAGTACTTC. Amino acid sequence: CATALKQGSVYEQYF.

The table lists this clonotype with many counts. The V call is TRBV3-1, the J call TRBJ2-2; perhaps TRBD1 as D (6 bases). This CDR3 has 15 residues. Germline CDR1 is LGHDT and CDR2 is YNNKEL (reference sequence). V lost 6 bases and J 3 bases, leaving 14 bases between the germline ends. CDR3 region: CASSQRAGDTGELFF. CDR3 bases: TGTGCCAGCAGTCAGAGAGCAGGGGACACCGGGGAGCTGTTTTTT.

This chain connects TRBV20-1 to TRBJ1-2, with TRBD1 identical over 10 bases. V gave up 5 bases and J gave up 3 bases; unmatched junction bases: 9. The CDR3 is 15 amino acids. Per germline, CDR1 DFQATT and CDR2 SNEGSKA (reference sequence). The CDR3 DNA is TGCAGTGCTCGGGGACAGGGGACCCAACACTATGGCTACACCTTC. Its translation: CSARGQGTQHYGYTF.

This clonotype was recorded many times. The chain joins TRBV19 to TRBJ1-1, with 7 nucleotides matching TRBD1. The J segment lost 0 bases and the V segment lost 1 base, leaving 2 bases of the junction unmatched. This CDR3 has 15 amino acids. The germline V gene encodes CDR1 LNHDA and CDR2 SQIVND (reference sequence). This CDR3 reads CASSIGTGMNTEAFF. The CDR3, as DNA: TGTGCCAGTAGTATAGGGACAGGCATGAACACTGAAGCTTTCTTT.

This clonotype was recorded many times. The chain has TRBV19 and TRBJ1-3; 7 bases line up with TRBD1. Germline loops: CDR1 LNHDA, CDR2 SQIVND (reference sequence). Trimming took 10 bases from V and 4 from J; bases not matched to a gene: 10. The CDR3 loop spans 14 amino acids. CDR3: CATEGGTAGNTIYF. DNA of the CDR3: TGTGCCACCGAGGGCGGGACAGCCGGAAACACCATATATTTT. Together with reference TRBV19 and TRBJ1-3, the CDR3 gives the full variable domain: DGGITQSPKYLFRKEGQNVTLSCEQNLNHDAMYWYRQDPGQGLRLIYYSQIVNDFQKGDIAEGYSVSREKKESFPLTVTSAQKNPTAFYLCATEGGTAGNTIYFGEGSWLTVV.

This clonotype was counted ten times or more. The chain employs TRBV6-5 and TRBJ1-1; 7 bases are shared with TRBD1. There are 12 residues in the CDR3. V lost 6 bases to trimming and J lost 5 bases; unmatched junction nucleotides: 3. Looked up from germline, CDR1 is MNHEY and CDR2 is SVGAGI. In DNA form, the CDR3 reads TGTGCCAGCAGCCGACAGGGAACTGAAGCTTTCTTT. Protein sequence: CASSRQGTEAFF.

This clonotype was recorded at least ten times. This rearrangement joins TRBV7-2 to TRBJ1-1, with a tentative D call TRBD1 (6 bases). V was cut by 1 base and J by 4 bases, with 10 bases left in between. From germline, CDR1 is SGHTA and CDR2 FQGNSA. The CDR3 spans 14 residues. CDR3 nucleotides: TGTGCCAGCAGCTTAGTCATGGGGGCCACTGAAGCTTTCTTT. Translated, it gives CASSLVMGATEAFF.

This clonotype was observed at least ten times. DNA for the CDR3: TGTGCCACCATTTCGGACTGTAGAGGCTACGAGCAGTACTTC. It is translated as CATISDCRGYEQYF. The chain recombines TRBV24-1 with TRBJ2-7; maybe TRBD2 (5 bases). Between the trimmed V and J ends, which lost 8 bases and 3 bases, there was a span of 16 bases. The CDR3 is made up of 14 amino acids. Germline assignment: CDR1 KGHDR and CDR2 SFDVKD.

In this sample, this clonotype turned up a few times. The chain is built from TRBV4-2 and TRBJ1-1, with TRBD1 matching over 9 bases. The length of the CDR3 is 15 residues. Germline V CDR1 and CDR2: LGHNA, YNFKEQ. The V segment lost 1 base and the J segment 2 bases; nucleotides outside the gene matches: 2. The CDR3 spells CASSQATGGNTEAFF. CDR3 bases: TGTGCCAGCAGCCAAGCGACAGGGGGTAACACTGAAGCTTTCTTT.

This clonotype was seen at least ten times. V is TRBV12-5 and J is TRBJ1-5; D perhaps matches TRBD1 (6 bases). This CDR3 contains 19 residues. In germline, CDR1 is LGHNT, CDR2 FRNRAP. V was shortened by 0 bases and J by 3 bases, with 21 bases between the two germline ends. The DNA of the CDR3 is TGTGCTAGTGGTTTGGTACTGGTATCGGCAGGGGCCTCCAATCAGCCCCAGCATTTT. Encoded protein: CASGLVLVSAGASNQPQHF.

At least ten counts were recorded for this clonotype. The V and J genes are TRBV20-1 and TRBJ2-6; TRBD1 might be the D (6 bases). Germline assignment: CDR1 DFQATT and CDR2 SNEGSKA (reference sequence). V lost 3 bases to trimming and J lost 0 bases, with 24 bases between them. This CDR3 contains 20 residues. The CDR3 DNA sequence: TGCAGTGCTAGCTCCCTCAATCACAGGGCCAAACACTCTGGGGCCAACGTCCTGACTTTC. Translating gives CSASSLNHRAKHSGANVLTF.

This clonotype was found many times. The rearrangement links TRBV20-1 to TRBJ1-3; perhaps TRBD1 as D (5 bases). CDR3 length: 12 residues. Germline-derived CDR1 and CDR2 are DFQATT and SNEGSKA (reference sequence). V was pared by 3 bases and J by 7 bases, with 10 bases between. CDR3 residues: CSASGAANTIYF. The CDR3 nucleotides are TGCAGTGCTAGCGGGGCGGCGAACACCATATATTTT.